This is a list of T cell receptor beta chains from one sample in a study of blood T cell repertoires in COVID-19. TCRdb's table, derived via immunoSEQ multiplex PCR, lists solely in-frame clones and lacks some. The repertoire holds roughly 250,000 clones, with roughly 83% as singletons. Sequencing used peripheral blood. These receptors were taken from a woman of 80 years or more with acute or convalescent COVID-19. Both conserved end residues are trimmed from each CDR3. Each record gives: CDR3 protein, V gene, J gene, clone size. Clone size is stated in some rows and not others, as once, few, many or a class when expanded.

ASSETLTGGNEKLF	TRBV25-1	TRBJ1-4	.
ASSLLPRGDRGYEQY	TRBV28	TRBJ2-7	.
ASSDRGRSNEKLF	TRBV5-1	TRBJ1-4	once
ASSLVWGGGYNEQF	TRBV11-3	TRBJ2-1	once
ASSHRQANEKLF	TRBV27	TRBJ1-4	once
ASSEALGAGRGSPLH	TRBV2	TRBJ1-6	few
ASSGWLYGYT	TRBV19	TRBJ1-2	.
ASTTGRVIGNTIY	TRBV19	TRBJ1-3	.
ASSTRGPLGQPQH	TRBV19	TRBJ1-5	.
ASTPLEGYNSPLH	TRBV6-5	TRBJ1-6	.
ASSRGRDRGYT	TRBV27	TRBJ1-2	.
ASSLAPRTGTPYGYT	TRBV5-5	TRBJ1-2	.
ASSLSALGANTEAF	TRBV27	TRBJ1-1	.
ASSHTGDYGYT	TRBV19	TRBJ1-2	few
ASSSIVPSDGYT	TRBV5-1	TRBJ1-2	.
ASSLTSGGSNEQF	TRBV28	TRBJ2-1	.
ASTEQGLGVNQPQH	TRBV28	TRBJ1-5	.
ASSPGSKETQY	TRBV5-1	TRBJ2-5	.
ASSRDSNTGELF	TRBV7-2	TRBJ2-2	few
ASSEQGTEHT	TRBV2	TRBJ1-2	.
ASGTRIGRQETQY	TRBV5-8	TRBJ2-5	.
ASSLTGVGSGYT	TRBV2	TRBJ1-2	.
ASSKGDTGELF	TRBV28	TRBJ2-2	few
AWHRGDDTEAF	TRBV30	TRBJ1-1	.
ASSPPPGLAGLDTQY	TRBV7-3	TRBJ2-3	.
ASSHQTGETQY	TRBV3-1/TRBV3-2	TRBJ2-5	.
ATSEPGGTEAF	TRBV24-1	TRBJ1-1	.
SASQQEKLF	TRBV20-1	TRBJ1-4	.
ASSLVNRQEKLF	TRBV5-4	TRBJ1-4	.
ASSTLTGGGETQY	TRBV28	TRBJ2-5	.
ASRKQGSNQPQH	TRBV28	TRBJ1-5	.
ALGEESTDTQY	TRBV28	TRBJ2-3	.
ASSKDGQGWNTEAF	TRBV21-1	TRBJ1-1	.
ASSVLPGQGSQPQH	TRBV9	TRBJ1-5	.
ASSSGGTDNEQF	TRBV11-3	TRBJ2-1	.
ASSASTDSYEQY	TRBV18	TRBJ2-7	.
ASSPGGDPSQPQH	TRBV5-1	TRBJ1-5	.
ASSPSGQENQPQH	TRBV9	TRBJ1-5	.
ASSLSGTGTMRSEKLF	TRBV5-5	TRBJ1-4	.
SARESTEAF	TRBV20-1	TRBJ1-1	once
ASWAGMGPEAF	TRBV19	TRBJ1-1	.
ASSFNRESPLH	TRBV7-9	TRBJ1-6	.
ASSQTGGLNQPQH	TRBV5-1	TRBJ1-5	.
ASSRGLAGHGELF	TRBV4-1	TRBJ2-2	.
ASSHLAQDPYNEQF	TRBV3-1/TRBV3-2	TRBJ2-1	few
ASTETGGDYGYT	TRBV5-1	TRBJ1-2	.
ASSLVSPGGTDTQY	TRBV7-9	TRBJ2-3	.
ASSPIVQGRTYEQY	TRBV14	TRBJ2-7	.
ASAGDLHSGNTIY	TRBV28	TRBJ1-3	.
ATSRVRGSSYEQY	TRBV15	TRBJ2-7	.
ASSYDRGAGSPLH	TRBV5-6	TRBJ1-6	.
ASSQQGNTEAF	TRBV7-9	TRBJ1-1	.
ASSFRDFRGANYGYT	TRBV5-6	TRBJ1-2	.
ASSRQSPLVAYEQY	TRBV5-1	TRBJ2-7	.